Sequencing of this TCR beta chain was carried out in a study of T cells after yellow fever vaccination. Overall study: Each low-cell-number fraction was prepared by means of SMART-Seq v4 Ultra Low Input.

TCR cDNA, made by 5'RACE template switching, carried an added universal primer site and UMIs. From the 5' RACE reads, TCRdb called clonotypes with MiXCR, one entry per CDR3 protein. The sample carries 250,000 to 300,000 distinct CDR3 sequences, 13% recorded once. V was cut by 2 bases and J by 13 bases, with 11 bases left in between. The CDR3 is made up of 12 amino acids. Germline lookup yields CDR1 LNHDA and CDR2 SQIVND (reference sequence). This sequence originates from a man aged 30 to 45 who received the YFV17D yellow fever vaccine. The material was CD4+ T cells sorted from PBMCs, obtained 45 days after the yellow fever booster vaccination. V is TRBV19 and J is TRBJ2-2, with unresolved D. CDR3 nucleotide sequence: TGTGCCAGTAGTATACAAAACTCTTTGCTGTTTTTT. The encoded protein is CASSIQNSLLFF.